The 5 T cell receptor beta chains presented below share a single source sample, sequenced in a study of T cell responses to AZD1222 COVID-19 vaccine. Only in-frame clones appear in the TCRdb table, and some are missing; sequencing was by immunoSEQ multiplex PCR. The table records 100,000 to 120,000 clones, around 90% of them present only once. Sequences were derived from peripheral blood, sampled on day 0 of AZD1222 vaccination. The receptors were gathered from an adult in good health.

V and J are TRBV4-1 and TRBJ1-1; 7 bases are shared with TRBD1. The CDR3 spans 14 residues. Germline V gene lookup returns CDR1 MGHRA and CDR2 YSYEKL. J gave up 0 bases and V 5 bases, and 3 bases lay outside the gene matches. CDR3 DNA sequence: TGCGCCAGCAGCAAGACAGGGATGAACACTGAAGCTTTCTTT. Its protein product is CASSKTGMNTEAFF.

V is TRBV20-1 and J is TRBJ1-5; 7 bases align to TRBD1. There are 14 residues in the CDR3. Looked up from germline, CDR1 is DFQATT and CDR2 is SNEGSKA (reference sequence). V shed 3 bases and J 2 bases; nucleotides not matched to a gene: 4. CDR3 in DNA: TGCAGTGCTAGTCGACAGGGCGGCAATCAGCCCCAGCATTTT. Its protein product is CSASRQGGNQPQHF.

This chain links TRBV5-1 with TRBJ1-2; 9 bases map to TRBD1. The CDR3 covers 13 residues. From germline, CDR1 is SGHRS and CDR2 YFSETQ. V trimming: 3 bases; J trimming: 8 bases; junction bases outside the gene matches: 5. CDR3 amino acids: CASSSDRGGGYTF. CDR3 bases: TGCGCCAGCAGCTCGGACAGGGGAGGAGGCTACACCTTC.

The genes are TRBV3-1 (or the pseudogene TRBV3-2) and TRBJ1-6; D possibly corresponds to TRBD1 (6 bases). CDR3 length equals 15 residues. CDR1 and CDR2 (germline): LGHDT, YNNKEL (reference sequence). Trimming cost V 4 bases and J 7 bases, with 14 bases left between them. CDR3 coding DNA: TGTGCCAGCAGCCGAGAGGGGGGCGGCAATTCACCCCTCCACTTT. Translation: CASSREGGGNSPLHF.

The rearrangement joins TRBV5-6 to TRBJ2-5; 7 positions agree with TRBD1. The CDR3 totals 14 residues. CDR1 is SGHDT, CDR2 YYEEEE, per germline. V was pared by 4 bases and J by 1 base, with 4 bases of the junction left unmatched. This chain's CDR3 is CASSLRGSQETQYF. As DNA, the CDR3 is TGTGCCAGCAGCCTCAGGGGGTCCCAAGAGACCCAGTACTTC.